This TCR beta chain was captured by sequencing in a study of human T cells and chemical hapten exposure (dated by TCRdb to the early 2020s). Broadly, across the study: For sensitization, 2% DPC in acetone was applied to an approximately 2 cm by approximately 2 cm area of upper inner arm skin. Libraries were pooled for sequencing, and per-sample TCR yields varied mainly because of small differences in library volumes within the pool. Throughout the roughly 24-week study period, patients were also given weekly therapeutic DPC doses on the scalp. Blood for TCR sequencing was provided by twenty-nine alopecia patients at one to four time points (pre-sensitization, 2, 6 and 24 weeks). The study tracked peripheral blood TCR repertoire changes in vivo during primary and secondary sensitization to the hapten diphenylcyclopropenone (DPC) in alopecia patients. The patient cohort, mostly female, included alopecia areata with under or over 50% scalp involvement, alopecia totalis and alopecia universalis. Patch tests used Finn chambers with 0.01% DPC on the upper back, scored after 6 days by International Contact Dermatitis Research Group standards. Patient blood was sampled pre-sensitization (week 0) and at 2, 6 and about 24 weeks after DPC sensitization.

The library was prepared using RACE. Reads for this sample came from a NextSeq 500. During library preparation, unique molecular identifiers were attached to individual cDNA molecules so that TCRs could be counted in a quantitative, reproducible way. For every blood RNA sample, sequencing covered both the TCR alpha and TCR beta chains. The authors' analysis ran thus. The median number of TCRs per sample was 95,638, ranging from about 23,224 to 690,600. V, J and CDR3 annotation of the TCR reads was carried out using the Decombinator software suite. To make PS versus PT1 abundance plots, every sample was subsampled to the same number of TCRs (28,000). TCRs were defined as expanded if absent before sensitization and observed at least eight times at the 2-week time point. TCRdb handled the public reads itself, with Q25 trimming in fastp and clone calling in MiXCR, and kept productive beta chains. Each entry merges the rows of one CDR3 protein and shows their most common DNA and genes. TCRdb's processing, not the study's, gives the V and J calls here. This sample holds tens of thousands of distinct CDR3 sequences; 9.9% were observed only once. The top ten constitute over 15% of the sample.

Inclusive of the bounding cysteine and phenylalanine, the CDR3 is 12 residues long. Only the CDR3 region is kept as DNA, spanning 36 bases read in frame from base 1. CDR1 and CDR2 are read off the germline V gene as SQVTM and ANQGSEA. Here V drops 5 bases and J drops 3 bases, and the junction holds 1 base not matched to any gene. General findings and caveats noted by the study authors: Compared with pre-sensitization or healthy control sets, expanded TCRs formed significantly more large CDR3 similarity clusters, which is consistent with antigen-driven responses. After repeated subsampling, changes were observed in the strength of the expansion versus patch-test correlation and in the threshold at which the correlation became significant. DPC sensitization did not change how many TCRs were above 1 in 1000 frequency, and no evidence was found of alterations in global repertoire structure. Because all patients had alopecia, a presumed autoimmune disease, the immune response of the patients might differ from that of healthy individuals. Patch test score correlated positively with the number of PT1 expanded TCRs, reaching significance at thresholds 8, 16 and 32 but not at 4.

The sample's time point label is to be understood as: patch test 3, about 24 weeks after DPC sensitization. What this sample's treatment or condition label stands for: therapeutic diphenylcyclopropenone sensitization with weekly scalp DPC. At each patch-test visit, blood was drawn before the patch test was applied. Patients were considered eligible if aged 18 to 70, diagnosed with alopecia and deemed suitable for DPC therapy, and patients were excluded if pregnant. Total RNA was extracted from unfractionated whole blood collected in Tempus Blood RNA tubes. This clonotype was detected a few times. The antigen it recognizes is unknown. No base quality values were provided; no much bigger clone lies one nucleotide off.

The rearrangement combines TRBV29-1 with TRBJ1-1; 9 bases in between match TRBD1. The sequencing here drew on whole blood, taken in connection with sensitization to the hapten diphenylcyclopropenone (DPC). The sequence was obtained from a woman aged 40 to 50 with alopecia areata. Some clones in this sample may be carry-over from other donors' samples. The CDR3 region reads CSVRTGDTEAFF. The DNA sequence is given as TGCAGCGTTCGGACAGGGGACACTGAAGCTTTCTTT.